This entry concerns a single TCR beta chain. Its antigen is not known. The data are from a study of blood T cells in healthy people across ages. Study-level findings and limits: Long-lived donors exceeded aged donors in naive CD4+ cells and diversity.

Germline CDR1 and CDR2: MNHEY and SVGAGI. V lost 4 bases and J lost 2, with 14 bases in between. The length of the CDR3 is 15 residues. Together with a sample-barcoded 5' primer, a J-beta primer mix was included in a second PCR lasting about 6 to 11 cycles. Each TCR beta cDNA got a 12-nucleotide random molecular identifier. Per sample, CDR3-containing paired-end reads numbered at least 2.5 million. Each CDR3 protein gets one entry after TCRdb re-called the 5' RACE reads with MiXCR. The table shows under 700,000 distinct CDR3 sequences, with approximately 25% occurring only once. This sample also belongs to another study, concerning T cells of mothers and their children. That publication notes: Mothers gave over 9 million TCR beta CDR3 reads each, and children about 3 million each.

V is TRBV6-5 and J is TRBJ1-2; possible D gene TRBD1, 5 bases. The source material was blood. The source of this sequence is a boy between 5 and 17 years old in good health. Here the CDR3 reads CASSWGREANYGYTF. CDR3 DNA sequence: TGTGCCAGCAGTTGGGGCAGGGAGGCCAACTATGGCTACACCTTC.